This TCR beta chain was captured by sequencing in a study of shared clonotypes between healthy human individuals. Comment on this clone: Its antigen is unknown.

Study observations and caveats: Four donors had 4% to 5% of their naive CD4 clonotypes in common. Researchers sampled blood only, noting tissue repertoires likely differ.

J was trimmed by 2 bases and V by 6 bases; bases with no gene match: 3. The germline gives CDR1 SGHNT, CDR2 YENEEA. CDR3 size: 13 residues. Profiling relied on immunoSEQ multiplex PCR, and the TCRdb table lists in-frame clones only, not all of them. The data contain roughly 650,000 clones, approximately 97% of them singletons. The sequence was obtained from a woman aged 25 to 39 in good health. V gene TRBV11-3 combines with J gene TRBJ2-7, with 8 bases aligning to TRBD2. Source material: naive CD4+ T cells sorted from blood. Sample subset: CD45RA+ positively selected. The CDR3 bases are TGTGCCAGCAGTCCGGGACTAGCCTACGAGCAGTACTTC. Translated: CASSPGLAYEQYF.